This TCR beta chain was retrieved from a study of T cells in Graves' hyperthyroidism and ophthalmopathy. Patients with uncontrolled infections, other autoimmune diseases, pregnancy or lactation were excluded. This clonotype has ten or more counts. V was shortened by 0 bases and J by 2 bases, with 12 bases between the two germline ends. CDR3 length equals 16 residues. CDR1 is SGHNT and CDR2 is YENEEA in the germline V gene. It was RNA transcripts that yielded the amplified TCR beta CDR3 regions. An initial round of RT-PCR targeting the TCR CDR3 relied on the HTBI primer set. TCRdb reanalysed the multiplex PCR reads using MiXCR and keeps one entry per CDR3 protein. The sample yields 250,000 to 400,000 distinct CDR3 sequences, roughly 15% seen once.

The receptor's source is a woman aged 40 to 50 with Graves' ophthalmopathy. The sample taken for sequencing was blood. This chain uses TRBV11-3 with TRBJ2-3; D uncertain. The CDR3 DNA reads TGTGCCAGCAGCTTAGAGGGTATCTTGCCCACAGATACGCAGTATTTT. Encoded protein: CASSLEGILPTDTQYF.